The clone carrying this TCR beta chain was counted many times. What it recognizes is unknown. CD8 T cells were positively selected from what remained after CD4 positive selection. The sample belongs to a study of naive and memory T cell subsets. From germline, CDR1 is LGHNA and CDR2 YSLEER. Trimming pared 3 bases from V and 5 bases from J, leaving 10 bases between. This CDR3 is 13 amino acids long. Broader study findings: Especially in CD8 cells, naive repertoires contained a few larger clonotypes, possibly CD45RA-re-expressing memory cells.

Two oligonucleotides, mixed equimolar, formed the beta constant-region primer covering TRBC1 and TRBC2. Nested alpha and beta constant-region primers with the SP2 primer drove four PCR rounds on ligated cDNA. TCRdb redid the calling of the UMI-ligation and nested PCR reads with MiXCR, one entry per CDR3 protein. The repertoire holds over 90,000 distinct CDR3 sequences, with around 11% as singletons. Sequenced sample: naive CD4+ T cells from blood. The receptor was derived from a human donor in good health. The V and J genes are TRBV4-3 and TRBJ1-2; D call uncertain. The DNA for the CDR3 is TGCGCCAGCAGCCACCAGACCAATTATGGCTACACCTTC. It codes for CASSHQTNYGYTF.